Following are 20 T cell receptor beta chains from one sample sequenced in a study of identical twins. TCRdb re-analysed the 5' RACE reads in MiXCR, keeping a single row per CDR3 protein. Of hundreds of thousands of distinct CDR3 sequences listed, approximately 6.1% are singletons. The sample comprised naive T cells sorted from blood. These TCRs come from a man aged 18 to 29 in good health.

This clonotype was observed a few times. The chain couples TRBV6-6 to TRBJ2-1; no clear D. Germline V gives CDR1 MNHNY, CDR2 SVGAGI (reference sequence). The V end lost 7 bases, the J end lost 3 bases, and 10 bases lay between the germline ends. CDR3 size: 13 residues. Here the CDR3 reads CASKTSGYNEQFF. As DNA, the CDR3 is TGTGCCAGCAAAACCTCGGGCTACAATGAGCAGTTCTTC.

Many counts were recorded for this clonotype. The J gene is TRBJ1-3, the V gene TRBV11-2, with no clear D. The CDR3 sequence is 14 residues long. CDR1 and CDR2 from the germline V gene are SGHAT and FQNNGV. V gave up 1 base and J gave up 0 bases, with 4 bases separating them. The CDR3 is CASSLVDSGNTIYF. DNA of the CDR3: TGTGCCAGCAGCTTAGTCGACTCTGGAAACACCATATATTTT.

This clonotype was detected ten times or more. The CDR3 reads CASMFRTSGFQETQYF. The CDR3 DNA reads TGCGCCAGCATGTTTCGGACTAGCGGATTTCAAGAGACCCAGTACTTC. The rearrangement joins TRBV5-1 to TRBJ2-5, with 10 bases fitting TRBD2. After removal of 6 bases from V and 2 bases from J, the junction contained 10 bases not matched to a gene. The CDR3 extends over 16 amino acids. Germline V gene lookup returns CDR1 SGHRS and CDR2 YFSETQ.

This clonotype has just a few counts. The CDR3 region has the DNA TGCGCCAGCAGCCACCTAGCGGGAAGGTCCTCAGATACGCAGTATTTT. Protein sequence: CASSHLAGRSSDTQYF. This rearrangement joins TRBV4-3 to TRBJ2-3; 9 bases align to TRBD2. The ends lost 3 bases at V and 4 bases at J; junction bases unmatched: 8. The CDR3 extends over 16 amino acids. Looked up from germline, CDR1 is LGHNA and CDR2 is YSLEER.

The gene calls are TRBV28 and TRBJ2-5; TRBD1 matches at 10 bases. J gave up 5 bases and V 7 bases, and 10 bases lay outside the gene matches. The CDR3 contains 15 residues. Germline CDR1 is MDHEN and CDR2 is SYDVKM. The CDR3 region has the DNA TGTGCCAGCACCTCTCGACAGGGGGCTTTGGAGACCCAGTACTTC. Its translation is CASTSRQGALETQYF.

There are many counts of this clonotype. The gene calls are TRBV5-1 and TRBJ1-3; TRBD1 is a possible D gene (5 bases). This CDR3 comprises 17 residues. Trimming removed 4 bases from V and 0 bases from J, with 17 bases in between. The germline gives CDR1 SGHRS, CDR2 YFSETQ. CDR3 DNA sequence: TGCGCCAGCAGCCAAATACCGACAGCGAGCTCTGGAAACACCATATATTTT. Its translation: CASSQIPTASSGNTIYF.

This clonotype was seen only a few times. J is TRBJ1-2 and V is TRBV7-9; D gene uncertain. Looked up from germline, CDR1 is SEHNR and CDR2 is FQNEAQ (reference sequence). V lost 5 bases and J 2 bases, leaving 18 bases between the germline ends. CDR3 length: 16 amino acids. CDR3 DNA sequence: TGTGCCAGCAGCGTGGCTATGCGCAGGCCAAACTATGGCTACACCTTC. It is translated as CASSVAMRRPNYGYTF.

This clonotype was recorded at least ten times. This chain uses TRBV9 with TRBJ2-1; 7 positions agree with TRBD2. The V segment lost 3 bases and the J segment 2 bases; nucleotides outside the gene matches: 8. The length of the CDR3 is 16 residues. From germline, CDR1 is SGDLS and CDR2 YYNGEE. This CDR3 is CASSGLAGLTYNEQFF. The CDR3 DNA reads TGTGCCAGCAGCGGATTGGCGGGACTAACCTACAATGAGCAGTTCTTC.

This clonotype has more than one count but fewer than ten. The rearrangement uses TRBV5-1 and TRBJ2-1, with 14 bases aligning to TRBD2. The CDR3 has 17 residues. The germline CDR1 and CDR2 sequences are SGHRS and YFSETQ. The V segment lost 0 bases and the J segment 5 bases; nucleotides outside the gene matches: 4. CDR3 bases: TGCGCCAGCAGCTTGGGACTAGCGGGAGGGCCGGACAATGAGCAGTTCTTC. Residues: CASSLGLAGGPDNEQFF.

This clonotype was seen at least ten times. The chain recombines TRBV5-1 with TRBJ1-1; D possibly corresponds to TRBD1 (6 bases). There are 14 residues in the CDR3. V was shortened by 8 bases and J by 4 bases, with 18 bases between the two germline ends. Germline CDR1 and CDR2: SGHRS and YFSETQ. The DNA of the CDR3 is TGCGCCAGTCACATATTAACAGGGAGCACTGAAGCTTTCTTT. Translation gives CASHILTGSTEAFF.

This clonotype was counted only a few times. The V and J genes are TRBV3-1 and TRBJ2-7, with TRBD2 identical over 8 bases. The germline gives CDR1 LGHDT, CDR2 YNNKEL (reference sequence). The CDR3 has 14 amino acids. J lost 4 bases, V lost 1 base, and 3 bases had no gene match. The CDR3 reads CASSQGRGGYEQYV. CDR3 bases: TGTGCCAGCAGCCAAGGCCGCGGGGGGTACGAGCAGTACGTC.

This sequence joins TRBV7-9 and TRBJ1-2; D ambiguous. V was cut by 5 bases and J by 2 bases, with 15 bases left in between. This CDR3 spans 15 amino acids. Germline lookup yields CDR1 SEHNR and CDR2 FQNEAQ (reference sequence). CDR3 DNA: TGTGCCAGCAGCCTAGAAAAAGCCGCGAACTATGGCTACACCTTC. As protein: CASSLEKAANYGYTF.

Many counts were recorded for this clonotype. V gene TRBV9 combines with J gene TRBJ2-2; D is uncertain. The germline V and J ends were trimmed by 0 bases and 4 bases, with 10 bases remaining between them. The length of the CDR3 is 15 residues. CDR1 and CDR2 from the germline V gene are SGDLS and YYNGEE. The CDR3 spells CASSVASNPTGELFF. The DNA of the CDR3 is TGTGCCAGCAGCGTAGCGAGTAACCCCACCGGGGAGCTGTTTTTT.

In this sample, this clonotype turned up many times. V is TRBV12-3 or TRBV12-4 and J is TRBJ1-2; 8 positions match TRBD1. The CDR3 has 14 residues. The junction had 8 bases not matched to a gene; V was cut back by 7 bases and J by 4 bases. CDR3 sequence: CASTPTGGGYGYTF. The CDR3 DNA reads TGTGCCAGCACCCCTACAGGGGGTGGCTATGGCTACACCTTC.

The J gene is TRBJ2-1, the V gene TRBV20-1; D gene ambiguous. This CDR3 contains 15 residues. V was trimmed by 1 base and J by 0 bases, leaving 10 bases between them. Germline-derived CDR1 and CDR2 are DFQATT and SNEGSKA (reference sequence). The CDR3 DNA sequence: TGCAGTGCTAGAGGCGTCCTAAGCTCCTACAATGAGCAGTTCTTC. It is translated as CSARGVLSSYNEQFF.

This clonotype was observed at least ten times. This chain uses TRBV5-1 with TRBJ1-2; tentatively, D is TRBD1 (5 bases). The ends were cut back, 1 base at V and 7 bases at J, with 8 bases in the middle. Germline V lookup: CDR1 SGHRS, CDR2 YFSETQ. This CDR3 comprises 12 residues. The CDR3 spells CASSLYQGGYTF. The CDR3 region has the DNA TGCGCCAGCAGCTTGTATCAGGGTGGCTACACCTTC.

This clonotype was recorded many times. The chain employs TRBV29-1 and TRBJ2-5; D perhaps matches TRBD2 (6 bases). Germline CDR1 is SQVTM and CDR2 is ANQGSEA. V was shortened by 6 bases and J by 3 bases, with 17 bases between the two germline ends. The length of the CDR3 is 14 residues. The CDR3 sequence is CSVGGLLKKETQYF. The CDR3 DNA reads TGCAGCGTGGGGGGACTCTTAAAAAAAGAGACCCAGTACTTC.

This clonotype has at least ten counts. The chain links TRBV21-1 to TRBJ1-3. TRBV21-1 is termed a pseudogene. The CDR3 sequence is 23 residues long. CDR3 nucleotides: TGTGCCAGCAGCAAAGCCCTCCTGGACGTCCCGCTCTTCCCGCTCGCATCTGGAAACACCATATATTTT. Encoded protein: CASSKALLDVPLFPLASGNTIYF.

This clonotype was counted only a few times. This chain uses TRBV6-2 or TRBV6-3 with TRBJ2-1; TRBD1 aligns across 9 bases. Per the germline V gene, CDR1 is MNHEY and CDR2 is SVGEGT. J was trimmed by 8 bases and V by 2 bases; bases with no gene match: 10. This CDR3 is 16 amino acids long. CDR3 coding DNA: TGTGCCAGCAGTTACAGGGGGGACAGGGACGAGTATGAGCAGTTCTTC. This codes for CASSYRGDRDEYEQFF.

This clonotype was counted a few times. The chain joins TRBV5-1 to TRBJ2-2; D remains ambiguous. CDR3 size: 15 residues. Germline V gene sequence: CDR1 SGHRS, CDR2 YFSETQ. V was pared by 1 base and J by 4 bases, with 11 bases between. The CDR3 DNA reads as TGCGCCAGCAGCTTGCGACGGCCCCCCACCGGGGAGCTGTTTTTT. Its protein is CASSLRRPPTGELFF. The variable domain in full, completed from reference TRBV5-1 and TRBJ2-2, reads KAGVTQTPRYLIKTRGQQVTLSCSPISGHRSVSWYQQTPGQGLQFLFEYFSETQRNKGNFPGRFSGRQFSNSRSEMNVSTLELGDSALYLCASSLRRPPTGELFFGEGSRLTVL.